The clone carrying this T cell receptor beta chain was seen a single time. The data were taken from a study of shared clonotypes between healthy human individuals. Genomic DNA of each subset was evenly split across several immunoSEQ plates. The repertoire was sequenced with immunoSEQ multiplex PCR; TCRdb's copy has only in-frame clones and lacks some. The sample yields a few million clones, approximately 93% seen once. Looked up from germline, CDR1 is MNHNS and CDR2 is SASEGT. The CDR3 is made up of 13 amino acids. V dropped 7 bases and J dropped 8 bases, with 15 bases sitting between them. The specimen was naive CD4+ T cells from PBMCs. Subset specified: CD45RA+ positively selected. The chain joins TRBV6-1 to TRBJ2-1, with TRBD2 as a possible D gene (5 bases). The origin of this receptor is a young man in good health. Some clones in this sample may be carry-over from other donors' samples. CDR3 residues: CASNEPGGDEQFF. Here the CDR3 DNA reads TGTGCCAGCAACGAGCCCGGAGGCGATGAGCAGTTCTTC.